This T cell receptor beta chain was sequenced for a study of CD8 T cells in Susac syndrome. The RNA, about 0.45 to 1 ug, was put through reverse transcription using random hexamers. Across 54 Vbeta and 13 Jbeta, immunoSEQ multiplex PCR amplified TCR beta CDR3. MiXCR, run by TCRdb on the immunoSEQ multiplex PCR reads, gives a single entry per CDR3 protein. Of a few hundred thousand distinct CDR3 sequences in the sample, about 95% were seen once. Trimming removed 2 bases at V and 6 bases at J, with 10 bases between. This CDR3 region has 13 residues. The germline CDR1 and CDR2 sequences are SGHDN and FVKESK. Both CD4+ and CD8+ T cells were negatively isolated, and TEMRA cells underwent FACS enrichment.

Sequencing used CD4+ T cells from PBMCs. The receptor's source is a human donor with Susac syndrome. The chain combines TRBV14 with TRBJ2-5; D is unresolved. CDR3 bases: TGTGCCAGCAGCCAAAATAGGGTTCAGACCCAGTACTTC. Amino acid sequence: CASSQNRVQTQYF.